Reported below is one T cell receptor beta chain. The CDR3 contains 17 residues. V lost 7 bases and J lost 2, with 21 bases in between. The total RNA that was extracted per sample amounted to at least 5.5 micrograms. The sample comes from a study of blood T cells in healthy people across ages. Primed by a sample-barcoded 5' primer and a J-beta primer mix, a second PCR proceeded for 7 to 11 cycles. Researchers report that each sample yielded at least 2.5 million CDR3-containing paired-end reads. MiXCR, run by TCRdb on the 5' RACE reads, gives a single entry per CDR3 protein. The repertoire holds hundreds of thousands of distinct CDR3 sequences, around two thirds seen once, with roughly a quarter in the top ten.

The V gene is TRBV12-3 or TRBV12-4, the J gene TRBJ1-5, with a weak D call TRBD1 (5 bases). The sequenced sample consisted of blood. The receptor comes from a man aged 25 to 40 in good health. The CDR3 nucleotides are TGTGCCAGCAACATCCGCGGGGCTCCTGGCGGCAATCAGCCCCAGCATTTT. This sequence encodes CASNIRGAPGGNQPQHF.